This T cell receptor (beta chain) was identified during a study of STAT5B mutations in CD4+ large granular lymphocyte leukemia. This CDR3 spans 16 amino acids. Germline values: CDR1 SGHTA, CDR2 FQGNSA. The V end was cut by 3 bases, the J end by 3 bases, with 16 bases between. The method was immunoSEQ multiplex PCR; TCRdb's version includes in-frame clones alone and lacks a portion of them. The top ten clones hold roughly 9% of a sample with about 23,000 clones, roughly 87% of them seen once. Sequencing was done on a sample of CD4+ T cells from blood buffy coats. The source of this sequence is a human donor in good health. V gene TRBV7-2 combines with J gene TRBJ2-3, with D tentatively TRBD1 (5 bases). The CDR3 DNA reads as TGTGCCAGCAGCTTCGGACATTCTACCCGGACAGATACGCAGTATTTT. Its translation is CASSFGHSTRTDTQYF.